This T cell receptor (beta chain) emerged from a study of blood T cell repertoires in COVID-19. The CDR3 has 13 residues. The V gene end was trimmed by 7 bases and the J gene end by 6 bases; junction bases not matched to a gene: 8. Germline CDR1 and CDR2: GTSNPN and SVGIG (reference sequence). Clones were read by immunoSEQ multiplex PCR, and TCRdb kept only the in-frame ones, dropping some. Of some 200,000 clones listed, approximately 89% are singletons. The sequenced material came from peripheral blood. The clonotype originates from a man aged 65 to 79 with acute or convalescent COVID-19. V gene TRBV30 combines with J gene TRBJ2-3, with 9 nucleotides matching TRBD1. CDR3 coding DNA: TGTGCCTCCCAGACAGGGGGGAGCGATACGCAGTATTTT. It encodes CASQTGGSDTQYF.